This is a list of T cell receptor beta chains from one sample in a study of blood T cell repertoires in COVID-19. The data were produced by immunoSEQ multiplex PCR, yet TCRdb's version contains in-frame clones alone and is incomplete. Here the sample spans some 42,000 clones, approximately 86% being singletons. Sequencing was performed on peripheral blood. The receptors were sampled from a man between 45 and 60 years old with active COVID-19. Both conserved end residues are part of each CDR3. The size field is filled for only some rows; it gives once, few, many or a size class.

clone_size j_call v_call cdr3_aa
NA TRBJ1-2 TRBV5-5 CASSYIPRDYGYTF
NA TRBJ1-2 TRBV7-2 CASSFLPQGANYGYTF
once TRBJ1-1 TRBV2 CASSEPGGTEAFF
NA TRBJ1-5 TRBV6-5 CASSTGNQPQHF
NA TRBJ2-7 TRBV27 CASSLSGRGQYF
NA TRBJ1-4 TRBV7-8 CASSRLGAASNEKLFF
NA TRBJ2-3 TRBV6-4 CASSASGGSTDTQYF
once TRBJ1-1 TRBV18 CASGARGDTEAFF
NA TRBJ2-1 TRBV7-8 CASSLARPVLTGNEQFF
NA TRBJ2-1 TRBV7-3 CASSPNPRTSGRSSYNEQFF
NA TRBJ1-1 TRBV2 CASSGRAGYTEAFF
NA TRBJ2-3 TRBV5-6 CASTEGWTGALSTDTQYF
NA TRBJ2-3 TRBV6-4 CASSGGRDTDTQYF
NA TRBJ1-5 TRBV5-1 CASSLSGNQPQHF
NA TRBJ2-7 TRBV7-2 CASSLVTSGTGEQYF
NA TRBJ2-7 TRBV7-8 CASSVRDRGFREQYF
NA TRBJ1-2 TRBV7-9 CASSPDSANYGYTF
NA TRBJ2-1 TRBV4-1 CASSQVSGTLYNEQFF
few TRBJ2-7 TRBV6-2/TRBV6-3 CASSEIADEQYF
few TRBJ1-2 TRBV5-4 CASAPSVANYGYTF
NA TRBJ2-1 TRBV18 CASSPQFGQGGDEQFF
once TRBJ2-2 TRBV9 CASSVGRGNTGELFF
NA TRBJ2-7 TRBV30 CAWRGPTTYEQYF
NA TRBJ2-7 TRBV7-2 CASSLAGRGLQLTYEQYF
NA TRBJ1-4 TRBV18 CASSPAGGGKLFF
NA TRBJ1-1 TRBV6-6 CASSYGPMGGTEAFF
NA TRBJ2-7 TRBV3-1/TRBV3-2 CASSQFLLGAEQYF
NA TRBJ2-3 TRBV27 CASSLSALAGTDTQYF
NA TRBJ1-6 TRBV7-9 CASGLRDKNSPLHF
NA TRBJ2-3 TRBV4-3 CASSQEEGKGYTQYF
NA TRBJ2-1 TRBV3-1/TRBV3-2 CASSQTGIYNEQFF
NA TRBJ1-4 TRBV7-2 CASSLSALSEKLFF
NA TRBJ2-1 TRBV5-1 CASSLVQGGQFF
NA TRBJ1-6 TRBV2 CASSGTGMNSPLHF
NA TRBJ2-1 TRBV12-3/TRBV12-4 CASSFAGNNEQFF
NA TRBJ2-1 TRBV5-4 CASSLTSSNEQFF
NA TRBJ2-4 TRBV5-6 CASSPGGGAQYF
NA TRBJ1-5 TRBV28 CASSSTYSNQPQHF
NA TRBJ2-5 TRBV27 CASSGGDRKTQYF
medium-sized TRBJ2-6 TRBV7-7 CASSPGTGNGANVLTF
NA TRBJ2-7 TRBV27 CAVGVYEQYF
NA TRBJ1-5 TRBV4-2 CASSQDLMSGGKQPQHF
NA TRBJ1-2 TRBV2 CASRGQGDYGYTF
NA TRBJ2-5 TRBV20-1 CSARPDGAQYF
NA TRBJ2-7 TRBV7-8 CASSQAGRREQYF
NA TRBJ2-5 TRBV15 CATSDRAAETQYF
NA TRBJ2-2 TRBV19 CASSPRMAGSGELFF
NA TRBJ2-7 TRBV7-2 CASSIRPGTSGRAHEQYF
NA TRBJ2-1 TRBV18 CASSPERAGNEQFF
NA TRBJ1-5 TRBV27 CASSRSGGSNQPQHF
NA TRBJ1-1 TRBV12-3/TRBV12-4 CASSGQGNTEAFF
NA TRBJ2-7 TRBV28 CASSPSGGAAHEQYF
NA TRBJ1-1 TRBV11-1 CASSLEQGTEAFF
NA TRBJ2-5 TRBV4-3 CASSRTVLQETQYF
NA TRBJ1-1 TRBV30 CAWRMTGGTEAFF
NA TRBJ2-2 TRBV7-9 CASSARSRHSGELFF
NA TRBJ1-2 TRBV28 CASSLAVTNYGYTF
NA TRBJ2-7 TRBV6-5 CASSWVGGSQQYF
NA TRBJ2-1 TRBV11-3 CASSLARGPYNEQFF
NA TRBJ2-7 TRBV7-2 CASSIRLAGGPYEQYF